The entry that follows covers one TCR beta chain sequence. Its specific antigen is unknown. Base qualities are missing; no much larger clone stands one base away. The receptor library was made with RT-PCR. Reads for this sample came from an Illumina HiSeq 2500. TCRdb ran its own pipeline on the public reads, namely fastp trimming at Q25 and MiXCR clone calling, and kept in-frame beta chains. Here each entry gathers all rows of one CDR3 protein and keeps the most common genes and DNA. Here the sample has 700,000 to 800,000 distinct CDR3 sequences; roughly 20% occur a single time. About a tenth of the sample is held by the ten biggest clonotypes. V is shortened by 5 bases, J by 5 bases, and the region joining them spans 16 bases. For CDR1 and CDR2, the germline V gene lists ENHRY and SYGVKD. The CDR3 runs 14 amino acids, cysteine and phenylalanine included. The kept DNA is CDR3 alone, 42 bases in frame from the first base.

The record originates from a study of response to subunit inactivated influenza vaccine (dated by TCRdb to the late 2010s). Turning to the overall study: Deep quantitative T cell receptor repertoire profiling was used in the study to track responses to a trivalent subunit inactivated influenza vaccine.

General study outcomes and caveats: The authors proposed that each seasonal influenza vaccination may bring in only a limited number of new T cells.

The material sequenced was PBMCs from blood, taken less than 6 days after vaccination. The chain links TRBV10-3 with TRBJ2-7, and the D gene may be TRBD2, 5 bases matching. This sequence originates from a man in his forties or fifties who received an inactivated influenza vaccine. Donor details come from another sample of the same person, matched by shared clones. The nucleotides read TGTGCCATCAGTTATACTAGTCCTCCCAACGAGCAGTACTTC. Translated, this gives CAISYTSPPNEQYF.